Presented here are 21 T cell receptor beta chains from one specimen sequenced in a study of shared clonotypes between healthy human individuals. Sequencing used immunoSEQ multiplex PCR; TCRdb keeps in-frame clones, though not all of them. The table has more than 400,000 clones, 90% to 96% seen once. Material: naive CD4+ T cells sorted from blood. The subset denotes: CD45RA+ positively selected. All receptors derive from a woman aged 25-40 years in good health.

The V gene is TRBV7-6, the J gene TRBJ2-2; D may match TRBD1 or TRBD2 (5 bases each). The CDR3 spans 16 residues. The germline V and J ends were trimmed by 7 bases and 8 bases, with 23 bases remaining between them. The germline gives CDR1 SGHVS, CDR2 FNYEAQ. CDR3 nucleotides: TGTGCCAGCACCTCGCCCGGGGCCCGCGCGAAGGGGGAGCTGTTTTTT. This encodes CASTSPGARAKGELFF.

V and J are TRBV6-1 and TRBJ2-2; weak D call: TRBD2 (5 bases). Trimming took 4 bases from V and 4 from J, leaving 19 bases between them. Looked up from germline, CDR1 is MNHNS and CDR2 is SASEGT. The CDR3 covers 17 residues. The DNA for the CDR3 is TGTGCCAGCAGTGCCAGACCTCCGGGAAGCTCCACCGGGGAGCTGTTTTTT. Translation: CASSARPPGSSTGELFF.

The V and J genes are TRBV5-1 and TRBJ2-5; D uncertain. Germline CDR1 reads SGHRS; CDR2 reads YFSETQ. The CDR3 sequence is 16 residues long. V was trimmed by 0 bases and J by 4 bases, leaving 16 bases between them. CDR3: CASSLAAGSDRETQYF. CDR3 coding DNA: TGCGCCAGCAGCTTGGCGGCAGGTTCCGACCGAGAGACCCAGTACTTC.

The genes are TRBV6-4 and TRBJ2-1; 8 positions agree with TRBD2. The CDR3 consists of 16 residues. The J segment lost 0 bases and the V segment lost 3 bases, leaving 4 bases of the junction unmatched. CDR1 MRHNA and CDR2 SNTAGT come from the germline V gene. CDR3: CASSDIAGSSYNEQFF. DNA of the CDR3: TGTGCCAGCAGTGATATAGCGGGAAGCTCCTACAATGAGCAGTTCTTC.

This clone showed up just once. The DNA of the CDR3 is TGTGCCAGCAGCTTCACCAGACAGTTCTCTAGCGGGAGAGGCGAGCAGTACTTC. Protein: CASSFTRQFSSGRGEQYF. This chain links TRBV11-2 with TRBJ2-7; 10 bases fit TRBD2. Germline V gene data show CDR1 as SGHAT and CDR2 as FQNNGV. CDR3 length: 18 residues. The ends lost 3 bases at V and 6 bases at J; junction bases unmatched: 17.

The chain's CDR3 is CASSRPGLGLDTQYF. In nucleotides, the CDR3 is TGTGCCAGCAGTCGACCGGGACTAGGCCTAGATACGCAGTATTTT. V is TRBV27 and J is TRBJ2-3, with TRBD2 matching 8 bases. Germline-derived CDR1 and CDR2 are MNHEY and SMNVEV (reference sequence). The trim removed 5 bases at V and 5 bases at J, leaving 9 bases unmatched. There are 15 residues in the CDR3.

The rearrangement uses TRBV27 and TRBJ1-1; a possible D gene is TRBD1 (5 bases). This CDR3 has 14 residues. CDR1 and CDR2 from the germline V gene are MNHEY and SMNVEV (reference sequence). Trimming shortened V by 3 bases and J by 3 bases, and 11 bases separated the two germline ends. The CDR3 DNA sequence: TGTGCCAGCAGTTTCAGGGAATGGGACACTGAAGCTTTCTTT. This codes for CASSFREWDTEAFF.

The J gene is TRBJ2-1, the V gene TRBV6-4, with TRBD2 matching over 8 bases. Germline assignment: CDR1 MRHNA and CDR2 SNTAGT. The CDR3 is 16 residues long. V lost 4 bases and J lost 9; bases outside the gene matches: 14. CDR3 sequence reads: CASSAHSSGGVGEQFF. CDR3 nucleotides: TGTGCCAGCAGTGCCCACTCGTCGGGAGGGGTCGGTGAGCAGTTCTTC.

CDR3 residues: CASSYTGQPGLDIQYF. CDR3 DNA sequence: TGTGCCAGCAGTTACACGGGACAGCCGGGGTTGGACATTCAGTACTTC. V usage is TRBV6-5 and J usage is TRBJ2-4, with 7 bases that match TRBD1. Germline assignment: CDR1 MNHEY and CDR2 SVGAGI. V lost 2 bases to trimming and J lost 8 bases; unmatched junction nucleotides: 12. The CDR3 is made up of 16 amino acids.

As concerns this clone: This sample includes further DNA sequences coding for the same CDR3. This chain connects TRBV29-1 to TRBJ2-7, with D unclear. This CDR3 contains 12 residues. V shed 6 bases and J shed 1 base, with 10 bases lying between them. Looked up from germline, CDR1 is SQVTM and CDR2 is ANQGSEA. CDR3 in amino acids: CSVSDGSYEQYF. DNA for the CDR3: TGCAGCGTCTCAGACGGTTCCTACGAGCAGTACTTC.

This chain connects TRBV15 to TRBJ2-3; the D gene is possibly TRBD2 (6 bases). The CDR3 is made up of 14 amino acids. Germline V gene lookup returns CDR1 LNHNV and CDR2 YYDKDF (reference sequence). Trimming took 6 bases from V and 2 from J, leaving 12 bases between them. This CDR3 reads CATSYGGDTDTQYF. DNA for the CDR3: TGTGCCACCAGTTACGGGGGAGACACAGATACGCAGTATTTT. Full variable domain (outside the CDR3, taken from reference TRBV15 and TRBJ2-3): DAMVIQNPRYQVTQFGKPVTLSCSQTLNHNVMYWYQQKSSQAPKLLFHYYDKDFNNEADTPDNFQSRRPNTSFCFLDIRSPGLGDTAMYLCATSYGGDTDTQYFGPGTRLTVL.

The gene calls are TRBV5-1 and TRBJ2-1, with 8 bases identical to TRBD2. CDR1 and CDR2 (germline): SGHRS, YFSETQ. The CDR3 loop spans 14 amino acids. V dropped 0 bases and J dropped 7; count of bases not matched to a gene: 3. CDR3 DNA sequence: TGCGCCAGCAGCTTGGGGAGCGGGAGAAATGAGCAGTTCTTC. Its protein product is CASSLGSGRNEQFF.

The V gene is TRBV19, the J gene TRBJ2-6, with 14 bases that match TRBD2. The CDR3 extends over 20 amino acids. From germline, CDR1 is LNHDA and CDR2 SQIVND (reference sequence). J was trimmed by 3 bases and V by 4 bases; bases with no gene match: 11. The CDR3 sequence: CASSSYGTSGSTRGANVLTF. In DNA, the CDR3 is TGTGCCAGTAGTAGCTACGGGACTAGCGGGAGTACGCGTGGGGCCAACGTCCTGACTTTC. Using reference TRBV19 and TRBJ2-6 for the parts outside the CDR3, the full variable domain is DGGITQSPKYLFRKEGQNVTLSCEQNLNHDAMYWYRQDPGQGLRLIYYSQIVNDFQKGDIAEGYSVSREKKESFPLTVTSAQKNPTAFYLCASSSYGTSGSTRGANVLTFGAGSRLTVL.

The chain recombines TRBV5-4 with TRBJ2-3; TRBD1 is a possible D gene (5 bases). The CDR3 extends over 13 amino acids. The germline V gene encodes CDR1 SGHNT and CDR2 YYREEE (reference sequence). V lost 4 bases and J 1 base, leaving 7 bases between the germline ends. CDR3 in amino acids: CASSVGGTDTQYF. CDR3 bases: TGTGCCAGCAGCGTAGGGGGCACAGATACGCAGTATTTT.

J is TRBJ1-1 and V is TRBV16; D may be TRBD1 (6 bases). This CDR3 is 14 amino acids long. Trimming stripped 4 bases from V and 1 base from J, with 10 bases between. Germline CDR1 and CDR2: KGHSY and FQNENV. CDR3 in DNA: TGTGCCAGCAGCCGCGGACAGAGGAACACTGAAGCTTTCTTT. This gives the protein CASSRGQRNTEAFF.

About this clone itself: Sequence at one end of the junction differs from germline and may be a read error. V is TRBV20-1 and J is TRBJ2-5; no definite D call. In germline, CDR1 is DFQATT, CDR2 SNEGSKA (reference sequence). The CDR3 spans 10 residues. The CDR3 is CSAKKEIQYF. Written as DNA, the CDR3 is TGCAGTGCTAAGAAAGAGATCCAGTACTTC.

The V call is TRBV6-1, the J call TRBJ1-5, with D possibly matching TRBD1 (5 bases). This CDR3 is 14 amino acids long. Germline V gives CDR1 MNHNS, CDR2 SASEGT. With 1 base removed from V and 3 bases from J, the gap between germline ends came to 7 bases. CDR3 in amino acids: CASSEGGVNQPQHF. Here the CDR3 DNA reads TGTGCCAGCAGTGAAGGAGGGGTCAATCAGCCCCAGCATTTT.

This sequence joins TRBV11-2 and TRBJ1-4, with D possibly TRBD1 on 6 matching bases. The CDR3 has 17 amino acids. Germline V gene lookup returns CDR1 SGHAT and CDR2 FQNNGV. With 1 base removed from V and 0 bases from J, the gap between germline ends came to 12 bases. CDR3 sequence reads: CASSLVPRGATNEKLFF. In DNA form, the CDR3 reads TGTGCCAGCAGCTTAGTCCCCAGGGGTGCAACTAATGAAAAACTGTTTTTT.

CDR3 in DNA: TGTGCCAGCAGCCAGAGGGGGAAACTGGCAGATACGCAGTATTTT. This gives the protein CASSQRGKLADTQYF. V is TRBV7-9 and J is TRBJ2-3; possible D gene TRBD1, 6 bases. Germline assignment: CDR1 SEHNR and CDR2 FQNEAQ (reference sequence). V lost 5 bases and J 4 bases, leaving 16 bases between the germline ends. This CDR3 is 15 amino acids long.

This clone was seen just once. V usage is TRBV28 and J usage is TRBJ1-2; 7 positions agree with TRBD1. The CDR3 has 14 residues. Germline lookup yields CDR1 MDHEN and CDR2 SYDVKM. V was clipped by 6 bases and J by 3 bases; unmatched bases: 7. The CDR3 protein is CASSQSGQYYGYTF. CDR3 DNA sequence: TGTGCCAGCAGCCAATCGGGACAGTACTATGGCTACACCTTC.

In this sample, this clone turned up once. The genes are TRBV7-9 and TRBJ2-7, with D possibly matching TRBD2 (6 bases). Germline CDR1 SEHNR, CDR2 FQNEAQ (reference sequence). This CDR3 has 14 amino acids. Trimming shortened V by 1 base and J by 7 bases, and 14 bases separated the two germline ends. The CDR3 reads CASSLDPGLAEQYF. The CDR3 DNA follows: TGTGCCAGCAGCTTAGACCCGGGACTCGCAGAGCAGTACTTC. Looking up the rest from reference TRBV7-9 and TRBJ2-7 gives the full variable domain: DTGVSQNPRHKITKRGQNVTFRCDPISEHNRLYWYRQTLGQGPEFLTYFQNEAQLEKSRLLSDRFSAERPKGSFSTLEIQRTEQGDSAMYLCASSLDPGLAEQYFGPGTRLTVT.